These 29 T cell receptor beta chains were sequenced from one sample in a study of T cells after yellow fever vaccination. TCRdb fed the 5' RACE reads into MiXCR, producing one record per CDR3 protein. The sample holds some 340,000 distinct CDR3 sequences, approximately 12% seen once. The source material was CD4+ T cells sorted from PBMCs, sampled 45 days after the yellow fever booster vaccination. Receptors were obtained from a man between 18 and 35 years old who received the YFV17D yellow fever vaccine.

The chain couples TRBV28 to TRBJ1-1; D is possibly TRBD1 (6 bases). From germline, CDR1 is MDHEN and CDR2 SYDVKM. V was pared by 4 bases and J by 0 bases, with 15 bases between. This CDR3 comprises 16 residues. This CDR3 is CASSSGGSPLNTEAFF. CDR3 sequence (DNA): TGTGCCAGCAGTTCCGGGGGCAGCCCGTTGAACACTGAAGCTTTCTTT.

V and J are TRBV5-1 and TRBJ2-2, with D maybe TRBD2 (5 bases). The CDR3 loop spans 17 amino acids. Germline V gives CDR1 SGHRS, CDR2 YFSETQ. With 1 base removed from V and 1 base from J, the gap between germline ends came to 14 bases. This CDR3 is CASSLSSPGRNTGELFF. Here the CDR3 DNA reads TGCGCCAGCAGCTTGAGTAGTCCTGGGAGGAACACCGGGGAGCTGTTTTTT.

This clonotype has only a few counts. The rearrangement uses TRBV6-1 and TRBJ1-1, with D hard to call. There are 14 residues in the CDR3. Trimming shortened V by 2 bases and J by 1 base, and 8 bases separated the two germline ends. Germline V gene data show CDR1 as MNHNS and CDR2 as SASEGT. The CDR3 DNA sequence: TGTGCCAGCAGTGAAAGGCCAAGGAACACTGAAGCTTTCTTT. This encodes CASSERPRNTEAFF.

The chain joins TRBV29-1 to TRBJ2-6, with D unresolved. In germline, CDR1 is SQVTM, CDR2 ANQGSEA. V was cut by 5 bases and J by 0 bases, with 5 bases left in between. The CDR3 covers 13 residues. The CDR3 nucleotides are TGCAGCGTTAGGCACTCTGGGGCCAACGTCCTGACTTTC. It encodes CSVRHSGANVLTF. Using reference TRBV29-1 and TRBJ2-6 for the parts outside the CDR3, the full variable domain is SAVISQKPSRDICQRGTSLTIQCQVDSQVTMMFWYRQQPGQSLTLIATANQGSEATYESGFVIDKFPISRPNLTFSTLTVSNMSPEDSSIYLCSVRHSGANVLTFGAGSRLTVL.

This clonotype appeared many times. This chain uses TRBV12-3 or TRBV12-4 with TRBJ1-3; D unclear. This CDR3 is built from 16 residues. Trimming removed 6 bases at V and 2 bases at J, with 17 bases between. The CDR3 loop is CASSPVGRKAGNTIYF. As DNA, the CDR3 is TGTGCCAGCAGCCCGGTGGGCAGGAAGGCTGGAAACACCATATATTTT.

The chain combines TRBV6-6 with TRBJ2-5; the D is unclear. V gave up 4 bases and J gave up 7 bases, with 10 bases separating them. The CDR3 loop spans 12 amino acids. CDR1 is MNHNY, CDR2 SVGAGI, per germline (reference sequence). CDR3 nucleotide sequence: TGTGCCAGCAGTTCCACCGTTGGGACCCAGTACTTC. It specifies CASSSTVGTQYF.

The chain recombines TRBV20-1 with TRBJ1-1; D ambiguous. Trimming left V 4 bases short and J 3 bases short, with 15 bases between. Germline V gene sequence: CDR1 DFQATT, CDR2 SNEGSKA (reference sequence). The CDR3 runs 14 residues. CDR3 sequence: CSAKRVQSYTEAFF. The DNA for the CDR3 is TGCAGTGCTAAGAGGGTGCAAAGCTACACTGAAGCTTTCTTT.

This clonotype was seen more than once but under ten times. The V and J genes are TRBV12-3 or TRBV12-4 and TRBJ2-7; weak D call: TRBD2 (6 bases). Trimming removed 6 bases at V and 7 bases at J, with 16 bases between. The CDR3 is 13 residues long. The CDR3 DNA is TGTGCCAGCAGGAGAGGGACGGAGGGAGAGCAGTACTTC. Translation: CASRRGTEGEQYF.

This clonotype showed up just a few times. The rearrangement links TRBV18 to TRBJ2-3, with 7 bases identical to TRBD1. Per the germline V gene, CDR1 is KGHSH and CDR2 is LQKENI. The V segment lost 6 bases and the J segment 1 base; nucleotides outside the gene matches: 7. CDR3 length equals 15 residues. This CDR3 is CASSGLGQGTDTQYF. The CDR3 DNA sequence: TGTGCCAGCTCCGGACTCGGACAGGGCACAGATACGCAGTATTTT.

The rearrangement uses TRBV5-1 and TRBJ1-2, with 10 bases lining up with TRBD1. V shed 4 bases, J shed 6 bases, and the junction held 6 bases outside the gene matches. The CDR3 loop spans 14 amino acids. Germline CDR1 reads SGHRS; CDR2 reads YFSETQ. The DNA for the CDR3 is TGCGCCAGCAGCAATTCGGACAGGGGGAATGGCTACACCTTC. This translates into CASSNSDRGNGYTF.

The gene calls are TRBV18 and TRBJ1-5; 8 nucleotides agree with TRBD1. Per germline, CDR1 KGHSH and CDR2 LQKENI. This CDR3 has 14 amino acids. Trimming removed 4 bases from V and 6 bases from J; junction bases left unmatched: 5. CDR3 sequence (DNA): TGTGCCAGCTCACAGACAGGGGCGTTTCAGCCCCAGCATTTT. It codes for CASSQTGAFQPQHF.

This clonotype has more than one count but fewer than ten. This chain connects TRBV14 to TRBJ2-1, with TRBD2 as a possible D gene (6 bases). The CDR3 runs to 15 residues. Trimming shortened V by 0 bases and J by 10 bases, and 16 bases separated the two germline ends. The V gene's germline CDR1 is SGHDN and CDR2 FVKESK. The CDR3 here is CASSQDRRRGKEQFF. CDR3 sequence (DNA): TGTGCCAGCAGCCAAGATAGGAGGAGGGGAAAGGAGCAGTTCTTC.

In its sample, this clonotype was seen a few times. The chain joins TRBV7-2 to TRBJ2-3; 9 positions agree with TRBD2. CDR3 length: 19 amino acids. The trim removed 3 bases at V and 4 bases at J, leaving 17 bases unmatched. Germline V gene data show CDR1 as SGHTA and CDR2 as FQGNSA. In DNA, the CDR3 is TGTGCCAGCAGCTTTCGGGGACTAGCTGGGTGGGCCAACCCAGATACGCAGTATTTT. Encoded protein: CASSFRGLAGWANPDTQYF.

The chain couples TRBV7-2 to TRBJ1-6; D gene uncertain. The germline gives CDR1 SGHTA, CDR2 FQGNSA. The CDR3 totals 15 residues. Trimming pared 7 bases from V and 0 bases from J, leaving 10 bases between. In DNA, the CDR3 is TGTGCCAGCACCTCCCGTAGCTCCTATAATTCACCCCTCCACTTT. This encodes CASTSRSSYNSPLHF.

The CDR3 loop reads CATSRGKGRTEAFF. CDR3 in DNA: TGTGCCACCAGCAGGGGCAAGGGGAGGACTGAAGCTTTCTTT. This chain uses TRBV15 with TRBJ1-1; TRBD1 might be the D (5 bases). Germline CDR1 reads LNHNV; CDR2 reads YYDKDF (reference sequence). V lost 3 bases and J lost 5, with 13 bases in between. This CDR3 has 14 amino acids.

This clonotype turned up a few times. The chain combines TRBV6-6 with TRBJ1-5, with TRBD1 matching over 7 bases. Germline values: CDR1 MNHNY, CDR2 SVGAGI (reference sequence). Trimming at V came to 7 bases and at J to 0 bases, leaving 12 bases not matched to a gene. The CDR3 length is 17 residues. This chain's CDR3 is CASTPTWDSNSNQPQHF. The DNA of the CDR3 is TGTGCCAGCACTCCCACCTGGGACAGCAATAGCAATCAGCCCCAGCATTTT.

In this sample, this clonotype turned up a few times. The chain has TRBV7-9 and TRBJ2-1; D is unresolved. From germline, CDR1 is SEHNR and CDR2 FQNEAQ (reference sequence). This CDR3 region has 12 residues. Trimming left V 3 bases short and J 7 bases short, with 7 bases between. The DNA of the CDR3 is TGTGCCAGCAGCTTCTCAATTAATGAGCAGTTCTTC. Amino acid sequence: CASSFSINEQFF.

This clonotype appeared a few times. The chain joins TRBV7-2 to TRBJ1-1; a possible D gene is TRBD1 (6 bases). Germline-derived CDR1 and CDR2 are SGHTA and FQGNSA. V was clipped by 5 bases and J by 1 base, with 14 bases between them. CDR3 length equals 15 residues. The CDR3 here is CASSHGGHRNTEAFF. The CDR3 bases are TGTGCCAGCAGCCACGGGGGACATCGGAACACTGAAGCTTTCTTT.

Ten or more counts support this clonotype. The V and J genes are TRBV7-8 and TRBJ2-6; D gene uncertain. The CDR3 totals 17 residues. V gave up 2 bases and J gave up 0 bases, with 11 bases separating them. Germline V CDR1 and CDR2: SGHVS, FQNEAQ. The CDR3 DNA follows: TGTGCCAGCAGCTTACCCCGACGGTACTCTGGGGCCAACGTCCTGACTTTC. Protein: CASSLPRRYSGANVLTF.

There are a few counts of this clonotype. CDR3 nucleotide sequence: TGCGCCAGCAGCCAAGAGAATGAGCAGTTCTTC. Its protein is CASSQENEQFF. V usage is TRBV4-1 and J usage is TRBJ2-1, with D uncertain. Germline-derived CDR1 and CDR2 are MGHRA and YSYEKL. There are 11 residues in the CDR3. Trimming cost V 0 bases and J 7 bases, with 1 base left between them.

This clonotype was seen at least ten times. The DNA of the CDR3 is TGCGCCAGCAGCTTGGACAGGGAACTGAGCGAGCAGTACTTC. This codes for CASSLDRELSEQYF. The V call is TRBV5-1, the J call TRBJ2-7; tentatively, D is TRBD1 (6 bases). This CDR3 region has 14 residues. The V end was cut by 0 bases, the J end by 6 bases, with 13 bases between. Germline loops: CDR1 SGHRS, CDR2 YFSETQ.

The J gene is TRBJ1-1, the V gene TRBV12-3 or TRBV12-4, with D perhaps matching TRBD1 (5 bases). With 5 bases removed from V and 6 bases from J, the gap between germline ends came to 13 bases. This CDR3 has 13 amino acids. The CDR3 DNA reads TGTGCCAGCAGTCCGATTGGGGCACCTGAAGCTTTCTTT. Encoded protein: CASSPIGAPEAFF.

This clonotype was seen more than once but under ten times. The CDR3 region is CASSLAVSSYEQYF. In DNA form, the CDR3 reads TGCGCCAGCAGCTTGGCGGTCAGCTCCTACGAGCAGTACTTC. This chain links TRBV5-1 with TRBJ2-7; D not certain. Germline CDR1 is SGHRS and CDR2 is YFSETQ. V was shortened by 0 bases and J by 0 bases, with 7 bases between the two germline ends. The CDR3 contains 14 residues.

This chain uses TRBV20-1 with TRBJ1-2; D not resolved. The germline V and J ends were trimmed by 2 bases and 2 bases, with 9 bases remaining between them. CDR1 is DFQATT, CDR2 SNEGSKA, per germline (reference sequence). The CDR3 runs 13 residues. The DNA of the CDR3 is TGCAGTGCTAGACAGGTGACGAACTATGGCTACACCTTC. It yields the protein CSARQVTNYGYTF.

The sample holds a few counts of this clonotype. V and J are TRBV7-2 and TRBJ2-3; 10 nucleotides align to TRBD2. J gave up 5 bases and V 2 bases, and 10 bases lay outside the gene matches. CDR3 length: 17 residues. The germline V gene encodes CDR1 SGHTA and CDR2 FQGNSA. DNA of the CDR3: TGTGCCAGCAGCTTAAGGCCAGCGGGGGGGAATTTAGATACGCAGTATTTT. Its translation: CASSLRPAGGNLDTQYF.

This clonotype showed up many times. The chain links TRBV12-3 or TRBV12-4 to TRBJ1-4; the match to TRBD1 covers 7 bases. CDR3 length: 13 amino acids. The V and J ends lost 4 bases and 6 bases, in that order; junction bases with no gene match: 2. This chain's CDR3 is CASSSGQDEKLFF. The CDR3 DNA follows: TGTGCCAGCAGTTCCGGACAGGATGAAAAACTGTTTTTT.

This chain connects TRBV7-2 to TRBJ2-3, with 8 bases that match TRBD2. The junction had 4 bases not matched to a gene; V was cut back by 6 bases and J by 2 bases. CDR3 length: 14 residues. The germline V gene has CDR1 SGHTA and CDR2 FQGNSA. DNA for the CDR3: TGTGCCAGCAGGAAGGGACTAGTCACAGATACGCAGTATTTT. Protein sequence: CASRKGLVTDTQYF.

This clonotype was picked up a small number of times. V is TRBV20-1 and J is TRBJ2-3; the D call may be TRBD1 or TRBD2 (6 bases each). CDR3 length equals 14 residues. The germline V gene encodes CDR1 DFQATT and CDR2 SNEGSKA (reference sequence). Trimming took off 3 bases at V and 2 bases at J, with 12 bases between the two ends. CDR3 residues: CSARRGVSTDTQYF. The DNA for the CDR3 is TGCAGTGCTAGGAGGGGGGTATCCACAGATACGCAGTATTTT.

This clonotype was picked up a small number of times. The CDR3 reads CASSPNAGSQEEKLFF. CDR3 sequence (DNA): TGTGCCAGCAGCCCCAACGCGGGATCTCAGGAAGAAAAACTGTTTTTT. The chain joins TRBV9 to TRBJ1-4, with D unclear. Germline lookup yields CDR1 SGDLS and CDR2 YYNGEE. V lost 4 bases and J lost 8, with 21 bases in between. CDR3 size: 16 residues.